This TCR beta chain was identified in a study of CD8 T cells in Susac syndrome. As for the study in general: Patients with Susac syndrome were therapy-naive, taking corticosteroids, with some also receiving intravenous immunoglobulin, or taking intravenous immunoglobulin alone at the time their blood was drawn.

It was with random hexamers that roughly 0.5 to 1 ug RNA was reverse transcribed. The CDR3 of TCR beta was amplified by immunoSEQ multiplex PCR across 54 Vbeta and 13 Jbeta. TCRdb reprocessed the immunoSEQ multiplex PCR reads with MiXCR, giving one entry per CDR3 protein. The sample has tens of thousands of distinct CDR3 sequences; 93% are singletons. The study's findings and limits: CD4+ repertoires of Susac syndrome patients lacked detectable clonal expansion.

Patients with Susac syndrome met diagnostic criteria that were recently defined for definite or probable disease. Regarding this clonotype: Its antigen is not known.

Sequencing input: CD4+ T cells from PBMCs. This receptor was taken from a human donor with Susac syndrome.

In DNA form, the CDR3 reads TGTGCCAGCAGCTTTAGGACCGGGGAGCTGTTTTTT. Translating gives CASSFRTGELFF. The chain recombines TRBV7-2 with TRBJ2-2; unclear D gene. The CDR3 runs to 12 residues. V lost 3 bases, J lost 5 bases, and 4 bases lay in between. Germline V gene lookup returns CDR1 SGHTA and CDR2 FQGNSA.